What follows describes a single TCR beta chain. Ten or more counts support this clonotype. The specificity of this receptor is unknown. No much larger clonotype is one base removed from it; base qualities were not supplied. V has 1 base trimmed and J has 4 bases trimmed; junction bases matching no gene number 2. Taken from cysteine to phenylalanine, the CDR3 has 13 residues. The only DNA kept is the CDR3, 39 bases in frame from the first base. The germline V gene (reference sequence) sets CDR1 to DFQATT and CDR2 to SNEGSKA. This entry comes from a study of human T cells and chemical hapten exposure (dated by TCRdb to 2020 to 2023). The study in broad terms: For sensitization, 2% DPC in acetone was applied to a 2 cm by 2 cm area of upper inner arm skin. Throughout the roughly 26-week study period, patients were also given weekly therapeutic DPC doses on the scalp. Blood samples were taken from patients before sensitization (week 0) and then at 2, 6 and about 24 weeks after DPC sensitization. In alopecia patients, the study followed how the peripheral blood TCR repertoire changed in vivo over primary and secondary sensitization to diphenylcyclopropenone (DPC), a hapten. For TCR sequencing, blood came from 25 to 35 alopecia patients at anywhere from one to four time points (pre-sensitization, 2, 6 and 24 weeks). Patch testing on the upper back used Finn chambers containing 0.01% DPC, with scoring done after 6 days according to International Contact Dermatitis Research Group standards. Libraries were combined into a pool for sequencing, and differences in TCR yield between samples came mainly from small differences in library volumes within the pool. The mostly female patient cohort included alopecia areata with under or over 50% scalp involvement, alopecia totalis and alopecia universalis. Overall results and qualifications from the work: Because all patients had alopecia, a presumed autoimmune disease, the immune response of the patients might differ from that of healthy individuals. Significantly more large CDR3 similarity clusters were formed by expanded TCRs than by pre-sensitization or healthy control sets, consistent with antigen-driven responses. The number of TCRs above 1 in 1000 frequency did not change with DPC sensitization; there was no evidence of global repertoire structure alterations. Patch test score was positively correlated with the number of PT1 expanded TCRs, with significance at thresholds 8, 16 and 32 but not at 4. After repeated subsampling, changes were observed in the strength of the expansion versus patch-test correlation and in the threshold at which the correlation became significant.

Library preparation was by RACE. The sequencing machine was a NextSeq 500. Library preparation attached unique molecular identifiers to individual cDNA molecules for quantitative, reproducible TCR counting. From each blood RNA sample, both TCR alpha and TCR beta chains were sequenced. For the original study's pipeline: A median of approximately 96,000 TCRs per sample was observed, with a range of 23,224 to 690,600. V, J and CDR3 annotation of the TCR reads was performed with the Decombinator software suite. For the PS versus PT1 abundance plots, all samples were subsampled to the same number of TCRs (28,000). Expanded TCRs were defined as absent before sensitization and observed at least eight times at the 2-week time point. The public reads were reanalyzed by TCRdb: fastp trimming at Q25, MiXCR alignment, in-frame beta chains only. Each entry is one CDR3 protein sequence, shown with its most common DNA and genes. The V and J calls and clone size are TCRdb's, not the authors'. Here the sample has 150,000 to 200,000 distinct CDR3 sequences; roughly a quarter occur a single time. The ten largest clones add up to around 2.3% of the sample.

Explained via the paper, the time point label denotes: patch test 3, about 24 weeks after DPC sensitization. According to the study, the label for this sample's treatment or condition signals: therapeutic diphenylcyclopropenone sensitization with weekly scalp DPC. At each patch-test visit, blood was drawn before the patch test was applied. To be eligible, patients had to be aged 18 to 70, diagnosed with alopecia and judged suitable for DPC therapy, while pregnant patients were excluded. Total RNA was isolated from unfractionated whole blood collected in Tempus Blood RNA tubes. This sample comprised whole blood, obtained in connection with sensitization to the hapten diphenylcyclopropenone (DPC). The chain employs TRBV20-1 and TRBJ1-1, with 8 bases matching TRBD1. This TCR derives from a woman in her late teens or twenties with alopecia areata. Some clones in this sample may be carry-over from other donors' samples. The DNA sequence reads TGCAGTGCTAGAGGAACAGGGGGCACTGAAGCTTTCTTT. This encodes CSARGTGGTEAFF.